This TCR beta chain emerged from a study of technical replicates of blood from a handful of donors. Profiling relied on immunoSEQ multiplex PCR, and the TCRdb table lists in-frame clones only, not all of them. The repertoire holds tens of thousands of clones, with 93% as singletons. Germline V CDR1 and CDR2: WSHSY, SAAADI. J was trimmed by 1 base and V by 6 bases; bases with no gene match: 6. The CDR3 has 16 residues. Input material: T cells isolated from PBMCs. This rearrangement joins TRBV10-2 to TRBJ2-3, with TRBD2 identical over 11 bases. The sequence was obtained from a human donor in good health. The CDR3 reads CASRGTSGPRTDTQYF. The CDR3 nucleotides read TGCGCCAGCAGGGGGACTAGCGGCCCCCGCACAGATACGCAGTATTTT.